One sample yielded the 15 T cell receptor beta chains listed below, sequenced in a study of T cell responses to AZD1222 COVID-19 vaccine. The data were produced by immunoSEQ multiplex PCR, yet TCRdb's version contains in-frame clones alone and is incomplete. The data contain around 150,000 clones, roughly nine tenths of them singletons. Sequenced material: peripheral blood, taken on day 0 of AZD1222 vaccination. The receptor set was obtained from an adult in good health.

CDR3 residues: CASSKEREFGNEDEQFF. CDR3 in DNA: TGTGCCAGTTCTAAAGAGCGGGAGTTCGGCAATGAGGATGAGCAGTTCTTC. The genes are TRBV5-6 and TRBJ2-1; TRBD2 agrees at 8 bases. This CDR3 is built from 17 residues. V was pared by 8 bases and J by 8 bases, with 21 bases of the junction left unmatched. CDR1 and CDR2 from the germline V gene are SGHDT and YYEEEE.

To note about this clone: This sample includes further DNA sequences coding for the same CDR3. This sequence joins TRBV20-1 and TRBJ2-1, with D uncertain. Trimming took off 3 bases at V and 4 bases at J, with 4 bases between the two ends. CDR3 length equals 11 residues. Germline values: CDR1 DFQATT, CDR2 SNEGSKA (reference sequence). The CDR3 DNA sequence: TGCAGTGCTAGTGGTTACAATGAGCAGTTCTTC. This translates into CSASGYNEQFF.

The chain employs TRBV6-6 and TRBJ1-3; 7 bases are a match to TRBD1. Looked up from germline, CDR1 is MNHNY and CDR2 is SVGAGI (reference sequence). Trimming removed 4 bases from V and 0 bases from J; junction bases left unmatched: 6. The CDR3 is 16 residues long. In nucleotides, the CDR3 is TGTGCCAGCAGTTTCCCGGGACAGAGCTCTGGAAACACCATATATTTT. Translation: CASSFPGQSSGNTIYF.

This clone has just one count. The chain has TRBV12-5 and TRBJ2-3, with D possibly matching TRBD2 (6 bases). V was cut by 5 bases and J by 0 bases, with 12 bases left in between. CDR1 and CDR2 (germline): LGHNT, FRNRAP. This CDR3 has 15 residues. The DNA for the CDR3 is TGTGCTAGTGGTCCCAAGCGGGCTAGCACAGATACGCAGTATTTT. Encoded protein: CASGPKRASTDTQYF.

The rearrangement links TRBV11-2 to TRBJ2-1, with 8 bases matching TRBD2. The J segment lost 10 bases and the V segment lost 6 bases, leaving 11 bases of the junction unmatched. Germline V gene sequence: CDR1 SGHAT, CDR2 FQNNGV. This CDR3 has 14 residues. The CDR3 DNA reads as TGTGCCAGCAGAGACACTAGCGGCCGGGGGGAGCAGTTCTTC. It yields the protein CASRDTSGRGEQFF.

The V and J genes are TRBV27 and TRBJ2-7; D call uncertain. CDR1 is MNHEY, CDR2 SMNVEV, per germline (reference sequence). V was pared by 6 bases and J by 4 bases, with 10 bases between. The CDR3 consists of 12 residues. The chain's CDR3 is CASRPSPYEQYF. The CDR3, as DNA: TGTGCCAGCAGACCTTCTCCATACGAGCAGTACTTC.

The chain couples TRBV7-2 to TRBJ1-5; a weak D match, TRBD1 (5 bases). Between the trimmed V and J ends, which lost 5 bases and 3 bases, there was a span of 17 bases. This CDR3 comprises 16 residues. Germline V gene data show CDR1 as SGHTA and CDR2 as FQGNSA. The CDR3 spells CASSQMGPNINQPQHF. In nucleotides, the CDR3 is TGTGCCAGCAGCCAGATGGGACCGAATATCAATCAGCCCCAGCATTTT. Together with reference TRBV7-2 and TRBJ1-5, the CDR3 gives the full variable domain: GAGVSQSPSNKVTEKGKDVELRCDPISGHTALYWYRQSLGQGLEFLIYFQGNSAPDKSGLPSDRFSAERTGGSVSTLTIQRTQQEDSAVYLCASSQMGPNINQPQHFGDGTRLSIL.

CDR3 nucleotide sequence: TGTGCCAGCAGCGCAGGGCCCGGAAACACCATATATTTT. This sequence encodes CASSAGPGNTIYF. The chain recombines TRBV6-5 with TRBJ1-3; D may be TRBD1 (5 bases). The germline V and J ends were trimmed by 6 bases and 4 bases, with 10 bases remaining between them. CDR1 is MNHEY and CDR2 is SVGAGI in the germline V gene. The CDR3 has 13 residues.

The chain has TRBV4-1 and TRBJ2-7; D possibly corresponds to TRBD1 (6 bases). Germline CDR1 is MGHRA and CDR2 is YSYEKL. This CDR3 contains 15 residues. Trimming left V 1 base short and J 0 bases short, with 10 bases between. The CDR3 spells CASSQADRSSYEQYF. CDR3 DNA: TGCGCCAGCAGCCAAGCTGACAGGTCCTCCTACGAGCAGTACTTC.

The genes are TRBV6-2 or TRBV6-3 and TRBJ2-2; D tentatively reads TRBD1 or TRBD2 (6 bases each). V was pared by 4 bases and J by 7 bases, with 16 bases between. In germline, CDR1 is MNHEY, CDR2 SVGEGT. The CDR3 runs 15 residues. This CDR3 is CASSSGAGVGGELFF. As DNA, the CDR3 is TGTGCCAGCAGTTCGGGGGCCGGGGTTGGCGGGGAGCTGTTTTTT.

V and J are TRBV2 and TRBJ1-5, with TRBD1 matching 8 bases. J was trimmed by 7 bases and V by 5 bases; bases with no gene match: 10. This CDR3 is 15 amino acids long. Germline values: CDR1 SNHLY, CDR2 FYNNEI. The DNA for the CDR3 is TGTGCCAGCAGTAATGCGGACAGGGTTCAACAGCCCCAGCATTTT. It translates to CASSNADRVQQPQHF.

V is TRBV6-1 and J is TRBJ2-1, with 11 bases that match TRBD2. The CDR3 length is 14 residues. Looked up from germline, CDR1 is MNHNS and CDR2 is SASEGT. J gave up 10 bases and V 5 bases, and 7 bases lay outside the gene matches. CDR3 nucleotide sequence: TGTGCCAGCAGTATACTAGCGGGAGAGGGGGAGCAGTTCTTC. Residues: CASSILAGEGEQFF.

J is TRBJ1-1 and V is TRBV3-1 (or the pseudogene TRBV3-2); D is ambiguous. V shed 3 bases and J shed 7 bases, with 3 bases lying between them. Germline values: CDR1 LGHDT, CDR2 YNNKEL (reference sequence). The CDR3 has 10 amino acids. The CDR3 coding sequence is TGTGCCAGCAGCCACCTTGAAGCTTTCTTT. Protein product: CASSHLEAFF.

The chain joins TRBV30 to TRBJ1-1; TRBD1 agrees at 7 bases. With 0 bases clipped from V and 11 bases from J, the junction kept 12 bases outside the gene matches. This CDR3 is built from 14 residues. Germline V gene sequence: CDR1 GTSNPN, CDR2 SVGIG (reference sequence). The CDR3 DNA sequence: TGTGCCTGGAGTGTACGGTCAGGGGGTCGTAGGGCTTTCTTT. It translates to CAWSVRSGGRRAFF.

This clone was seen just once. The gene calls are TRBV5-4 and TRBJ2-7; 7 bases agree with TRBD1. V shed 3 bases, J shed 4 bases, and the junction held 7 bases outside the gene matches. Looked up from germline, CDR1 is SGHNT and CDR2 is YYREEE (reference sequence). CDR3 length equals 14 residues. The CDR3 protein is CASSSNRGGYEQYF. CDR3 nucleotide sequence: TGTGCCAGCAGCTCCAACAGGGGTGGGTACGAGCAGTACTTC.